This T cell receptor (beta chain) was found in a study of T-cell memory formation after mild COVID-19. Study information: Largely, the TCR clusters proved donor specific. Broader study findings: A balance of CD4 and CD8 characterized clones contracting day 15 to 85, whereas later expanders leaned CD4+.

Germline V gene sequence: CDR1 SGDLS, CDR2 YYNGEE. The CDR3 runs 16 residues. The V end lost 3 bases, the J end lost 3 bases, and 18 bases lay between the germline ends. MiXCR, applied by TCRdb to the 5' RACE reads, yields one record per CDR3 protein. The sample includes 540,000 or so distinct CDR3 sequences, roughly 20% seen only once; the top ten take under 15%. The sample holds a few counts of this clonotype. Its antigen is unidentified. The sequenced sample was PBMCs or a T cell subset sorted from them (not recorded which). The rearrangement joins TRBV9 to TRBJ1-1, with D perhaps matching TRBD1 (6 bases). This clonotype was sampled from an adult woman who had mild COVID-19 (a few samples of this study predate the infection). Cell type and time point are not known. CDR3 coding DNA: TGTGCCAGCAGCGACCTTCGAACAGGGTATGACACTGAAGCTTTCTTT. This translates into CASSDLRTGYDTEAFF. The entire variable domain, with the rest obtained from reference TRBV9 and TRBJ1-1, is as follows: DSGVTQTPKHLITATGQRVTLRCSPRSGDLSVYWYQQSLDQGLQFLIQYYNGEERAKGNILERFSAQQFPDLHSELNLSSLELGDSALYFCASSDLRTGYDTEAFFGQGTRLTVV.